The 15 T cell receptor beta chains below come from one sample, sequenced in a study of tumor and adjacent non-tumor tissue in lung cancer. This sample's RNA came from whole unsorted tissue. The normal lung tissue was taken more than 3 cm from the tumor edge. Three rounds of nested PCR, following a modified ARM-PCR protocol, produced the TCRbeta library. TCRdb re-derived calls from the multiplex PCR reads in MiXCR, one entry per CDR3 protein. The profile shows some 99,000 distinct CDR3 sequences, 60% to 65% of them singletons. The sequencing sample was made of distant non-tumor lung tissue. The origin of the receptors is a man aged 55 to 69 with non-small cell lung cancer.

CDR3 protein: CSASGQQVNTGELFF. In nucleotides, the CDR3 is TGCAGTGCTAGTGGACAACAGGTGAACACCGGGGAGCTGTTTTTT. The V call is TRBV20-1, the J call TRBJ2-2; maybe TRBD1 (5 bases). This CDR3 is built from 15 residues. Germline V gene data show CDR1 as DFQATT and CDR2 as SNEGSKA (reference sequence). Trimming stripped 3 bases from V and 1 base from J, with 12 bases between.

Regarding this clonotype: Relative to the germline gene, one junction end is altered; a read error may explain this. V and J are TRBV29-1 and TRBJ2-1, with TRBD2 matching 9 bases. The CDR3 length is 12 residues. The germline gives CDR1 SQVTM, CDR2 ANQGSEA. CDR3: CSVETSGNEQSF. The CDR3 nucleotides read TGCAGCGTTGAGACTAGCGGCAATGAGCAGTCCTTC.

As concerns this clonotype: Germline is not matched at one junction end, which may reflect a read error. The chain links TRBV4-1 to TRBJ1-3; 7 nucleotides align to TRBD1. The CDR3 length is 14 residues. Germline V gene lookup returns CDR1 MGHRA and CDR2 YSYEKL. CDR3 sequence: CANSPSGGGNTIYF. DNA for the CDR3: TGTGCCAACAGCCCATCAGGGGGGGGAAACACCATATATTTT.

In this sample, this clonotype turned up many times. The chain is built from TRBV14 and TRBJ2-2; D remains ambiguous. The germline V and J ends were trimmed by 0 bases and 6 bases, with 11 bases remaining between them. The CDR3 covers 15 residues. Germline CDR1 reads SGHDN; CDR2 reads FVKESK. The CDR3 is CASSQDLSVSGELFF. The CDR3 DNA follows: TGTGCCAGCAGCCAAGATCTATCGGTTTCCGGGGAGCTGTTTTTT.

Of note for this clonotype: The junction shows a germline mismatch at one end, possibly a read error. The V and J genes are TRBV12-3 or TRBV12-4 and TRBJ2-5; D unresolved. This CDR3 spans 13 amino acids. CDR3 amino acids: CAGTQPAAETQYF. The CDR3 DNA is TGTGCCGGCACCCAGCCCGCGGCGGAGACCCAATACTTC.

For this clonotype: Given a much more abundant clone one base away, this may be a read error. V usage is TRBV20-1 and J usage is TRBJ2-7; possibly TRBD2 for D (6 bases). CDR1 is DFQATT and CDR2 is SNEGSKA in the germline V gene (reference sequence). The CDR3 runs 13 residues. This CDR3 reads CSVRVSGVNEQYF. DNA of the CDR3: TGCAGTGTTAGAGTCTCGGGAGTTAACGAGCAGTACTTC.

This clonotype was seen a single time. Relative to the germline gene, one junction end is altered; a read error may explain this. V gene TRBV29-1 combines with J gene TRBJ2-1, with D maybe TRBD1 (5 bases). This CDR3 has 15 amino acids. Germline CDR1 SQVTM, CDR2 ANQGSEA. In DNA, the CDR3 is TGCAGCGTCAAACTACAGGCCCCCTCCTCCAATGAGCAGTTCTTC. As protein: CSVKLQAPSSNEQFF.

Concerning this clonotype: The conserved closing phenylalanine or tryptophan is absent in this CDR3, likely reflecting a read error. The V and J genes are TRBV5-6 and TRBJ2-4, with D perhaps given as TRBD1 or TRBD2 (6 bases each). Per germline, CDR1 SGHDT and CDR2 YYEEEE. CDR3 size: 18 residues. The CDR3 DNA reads TGTGCCAGCAGCTTGGAAGGGCCCGGGGGCGCAACCAAAAACATACAGTACTTA. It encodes CASSLEGPGGATKNIQYL.

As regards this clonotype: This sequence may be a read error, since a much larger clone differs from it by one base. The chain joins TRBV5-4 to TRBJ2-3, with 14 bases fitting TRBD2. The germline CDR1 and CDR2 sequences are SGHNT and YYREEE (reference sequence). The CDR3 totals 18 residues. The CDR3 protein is CATGQGGTSGRGTDKQYF. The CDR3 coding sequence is TGTGCCACCGGACAGGGGGGGACTAGCGGGAGAGGGACAGATAAGCAGTATTTT. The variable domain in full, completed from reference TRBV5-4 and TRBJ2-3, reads ETGVTQSPTHLIKTRGQQVTLRCSSQSGHNTVSWYQQALGQGPQFIFQYYREEENGRGNFPPRFSGLQFPNYSSELNVNALELDDSALYLCATGQGGTSGRGTDKQYFGPGTRLTVL.

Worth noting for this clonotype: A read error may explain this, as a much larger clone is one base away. CDR3 protein: CTSSQDDRGHQPQHF. The CDR3 coding sequence is TGTACCAGCAGCCAAGATGACAGGGGGCATCAGCCCCAGCATTTT. The rearrangement links TRBV4-2 to TRBJ1-5; 10 nucleotides line up with TRBD1. Germline V lookup: CDR1 LGHNA, CDR2 YNFKEQ. The CDR3 extends over 15 amino acids.

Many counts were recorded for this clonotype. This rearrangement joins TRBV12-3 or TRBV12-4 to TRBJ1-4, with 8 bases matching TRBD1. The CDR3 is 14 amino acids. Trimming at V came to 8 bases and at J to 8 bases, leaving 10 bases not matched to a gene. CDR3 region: CASSGDRGREKLFF. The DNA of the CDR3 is TGTGCCAGCTCCGGTGACAGGGGCAGGGAAAAACTGTTTTTT.

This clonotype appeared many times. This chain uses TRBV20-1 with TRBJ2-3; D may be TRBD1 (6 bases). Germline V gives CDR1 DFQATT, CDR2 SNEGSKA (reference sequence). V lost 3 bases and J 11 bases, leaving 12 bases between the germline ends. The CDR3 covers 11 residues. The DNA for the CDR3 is TGCAGTGCTAGGGGACACGGGTTGCAGTATTTT. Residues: CSARGHGLQYF.

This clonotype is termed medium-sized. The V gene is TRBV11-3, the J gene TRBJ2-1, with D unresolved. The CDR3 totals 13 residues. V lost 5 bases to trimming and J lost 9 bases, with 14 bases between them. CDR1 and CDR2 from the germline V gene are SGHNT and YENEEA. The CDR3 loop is CASSQPPAPEQFF. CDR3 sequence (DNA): TGTGCCAGCAGCCAACCCCCGGCCCCTGAGCAGTTCTTC.

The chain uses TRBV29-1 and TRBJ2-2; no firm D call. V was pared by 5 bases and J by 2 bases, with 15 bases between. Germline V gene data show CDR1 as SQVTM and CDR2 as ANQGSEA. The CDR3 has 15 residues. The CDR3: CSVRHDTQNTGELFF. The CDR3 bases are TGCAGCGTTCGACACGACACCCAAAACACCGGGGAGCTGTTTTTT.

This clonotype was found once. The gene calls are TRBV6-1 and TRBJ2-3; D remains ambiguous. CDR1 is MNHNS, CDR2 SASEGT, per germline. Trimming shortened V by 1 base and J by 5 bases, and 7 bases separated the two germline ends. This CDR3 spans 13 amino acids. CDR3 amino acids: CASSEGMVDTQYF. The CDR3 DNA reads TGTGCCAGCAGTGAAGGAATGGTAGATACGCAGTATTTT.